This passage covers 21 T cell receptor beta chains from one sample sequenced in a study of T cells in localized non-small cell lung cancer. Generated by immunoSEQ multiplex PCR, the TCRdb table keeps only in-frame clones and is missing some. The table records approximately 57,000 clones, 86% of them present only once. This specimen was peripheral blood, taken before any cancer treatment. The receptors here all came from a woman aged 35-75 years with stage I lung adenocarcinoma.

V gene TRBV7-6 combines with J gene TRBJ2-7; tentatively, D is TRBD1 or TRBD2 (5 bases each). V was clipped by 0 bases and J by 4 bases, with 10 bases between them. The germline V gene encodes CDR1 SGHVS and CDR2 FNYEAQ. This CDR3 spans 14 amino acids. The CDR3 DNA reads TGTGCCAGCAGCTTAGCCGCAGGGACGTACGAGCAGTACTTC. Its protein is CASSLAAGTYEQYF.

The chain uses TRBV11-2 and TRBJ1-4; no definite D call. This CDR3 contains 15 residues. Germline-derived CDR1 and CDR2 are SGHAT and FQNNGV. The V end was cut by 0 bases, the J end by 7 bases, with 12 bases between. CDR3 DNA: TGTGCCAGCAGCTTAGATTCAGCGGGCGGTGAAAAACTGTTTTTT. This encodes CASSLDSAGGEKLFF.

V gene TRBV2 combines with J gene TRBJ1-5; tentative D call: TRBD1 (6 bases). From germline, CDR1 is SNHLY and CDR2 FYNNEI. The CDR3 contains 15 residues. Trimming removed 8 bases from V and 3 bases from J, with 17 bases in between. CDR3 coding DNA: TGTGCCAGCTCTCTCGGAGGGGACATCAATCAGCCCCAGCATTTT. Translated: CASSLGGDINQPQHF.

V usage is TRBV15 and J usage is TRBJ2-5; TRBD2 matches at 7 bases. Trimming cost V 5 bases and J 1 base; bases outside gene matches: 7. The CDR3 consists of 15 residues. Germline lookup yields CDR1 LNHNV and CDR2 YYDKDF (reference sequence). CDR3 protein: CATSLGLVGQETQYF. In DNA form, the CDR3 reads TGTGCCACCAGCCTCGGACTAGTGGGCCAAGAGACCCAGTACTTC.

J is TRBJ2-2 and V is TRBV5-5; D gene ambiguous. Deletions cut 1 base from V and 2 bases from J, with 0 bases between. From germline, CDR1 is SGHKS and CDR2 YYEKEE (reference sequence). This CDR3 comprises 12 residues. For the CDR3, the DNA is TGTGCCAGCAGCTTGAACACCGGGGAGCTGTTTTTT. This translates into CASSLNTGELFF.

The chain is built from TRBV27 and TRBJ2-3; tentative D call: TRBD1 (6 bases). CDR3 length equals 14 residues. Germline V CDR1 and CDR2: MNHEY, SMNVEV (reference sequence). The ends were cut back, 3 bases at V and 2 bases at J, with 9 bases in the middle. The CDR3 protein is CASSLGASTDTQYF. Here the CDR3 DNA reads TGTGCCAGCAGTTTGGGGGCGTCCACAGATACGCAGTATTTT.

J is TRBJ1-6 and V is TRBV9, with TRBD1 as a possible D gene (6 bases). V lost 4 bases and J 9 bases, leaving 14 bases between the germline ends. Germline V gene data show CDR1 as SGDLS and CDR2 as YYNGEE. The CDR3 has 14 amino acids. This CDR3 reads CASSPQGSGSPLHF. CDR3 DNA sequence: TGTGCCAGCAGCCCCCAGGGGTCAGGTTCACCCCTCCACTTT.

The genes are TRBV7-2 and TRBJ1-3, with D hard to call. The CDR3 length is 16 residues. With 4 bases removed from V and 4 bases from J, the gap between germline ends came to 17 bases. Germline CDR1 is SGHTA and CDR2 is FQGNSA. CDR3 amino acids: CASSSGWGGSGNTIYF. The CDR3 nucleotides are TGTGCCAGCAGCTCAGGATGGGGAGGGTCCGGAAACACCATATATTTT.

The chain joins TRBV6-1 to TRBJ1-6; D call uncertain. This CDR3 comprises 13 residues. The germline V gene has CDR1 MNHNS and CDR2 SASEGT. Trimming shortened V by 0 bases and J by 10 bases, and 7 bases separated the two germline ends. The CDR3 reads CASSEAIVSPLHF. CDR3 in DNA: TGTGCCAGCAGTGAAGCAATCGTCTCACCCCTCCACTTT.

This chain connects TRBV18 to TRBJ1-1; D unresolved. Per germline, CDR1 KGHSH and CDR2 LQKENI. V lost 8 bases and J 4 bases, leaving 11 bases between the germline ends. The CDR3 loop spans 12 amino acids. CDR3 DNA sequence: TGTGCCAGCCTTCACAAGAGCACTGAAGCTTTCTTT. It translates to CASLHKSTEAFF.

CDR3 nucleotides: TGCGCCAGCAGCCGAAACAGGAACACAGATACGCAGTATTTT. Its protein is CASSRNRNTDTQYF. V usage is TRBV4-3 and J usage is TRBJ2-3; maybe TRBD1 (5 bases). Trimming shortened V by 4 bases and J by 2 bases, and 10 bases separated the two germline ends. The CDR3 runs to 14 residues. CDR1 LGHNA and CDR2 YSLEER come from the germline V gene.

The J gene is TRBJ1-2, the V gene TRBV10-1, with D maybe TRBD1 (6 bases). Trimming pared 11 bases from V and 0 bases from J, leaving 19 bases between. The CDR3 runs 15 residues. The germline V gene encodes CDR1 WNHNN and CDR2 SYGVQD (reference sequence). CDR3 nucleotide sequence: TGCGCCCTTACCGAGGACCGGACAGCTAACTATGGCTACACCTTC. This gives the protein CALTEDRTANYGYTF.

The chain is built from TRBV6-5 and TRBJ2-7; 9 bases line up with TRBD1. The CDR3 contains 15 residues. CDR1 and CDR2 from the germline V gene are MNHEY and SVGAGI. Unmatched junction bases numbered 8, after V lost 4 bases and J lost 4 bases. In DNA form, the CDR3 reads TGTGCCAGCAGTTTGGGACAGGGCTACACGTACGAGCAGTACTTC. Protein product: CASSLGQGYTYEQYF.

This chain uses TRBV21-1 with TRBJ2-4. TRBV21-1 is assigned pseudogene status. CDR3 size: 14 residues. The CDR3 is CASSYSGAQNIQYF. Written as DNA, the CDR3 is TGTGCCAGCAGTTACTCCGGGGCCCAAAACATTCAGTACTTC.

The V gene is TRBV5-1, the J gene TRBJ1-1; no reliable D call. Germline CDR1 SGHRS, CDR2 YFSETQ. The CDR3 is 14 residues long. Trimming removed 4 bases at V and 4 bases at J, with 14 bases between. The CDR3 nucleotides read TGCGCCAGCAGCATGAGTTCATCGGGCACTGAAGCTTTCTTT. It yields the protein CASSMSSSGTEAFF. The whole variable domain, remainder taken from reference TRBV5-1 and TRBJ1-1, is KAGVTQTPRYLIKTRGQQVTLSCSPISGHRSVSWYQQTPGQGLQFLFEYFSETQRNKGNFPGRFSGRQFSNSRSEMNVSTLELGDSALYLCASSMSSSGTEAFFGQGTRLTVV.

The chain couples TRBV7-9 to TRBJ2-7, with D possibly matching TRBD1 (6 bases). V was clipped by 1 base and J by 7 bases, with 17 bases between them. Looked up from germline, CDR1 is SEHNR and CDR2 is FQNEAQ (reference sequence). The CDR3 sequence is 15 residues long. The CDR3 reads CASSLEQAGVNEQYF. The CDR3 coding sequence is TGTGCCAGCAGCTTAGAACAGGCAGGGGTTAATGAGCAGTACTTC.

The V call is TRBV28, the J call TRBJ1-1; weak D call: TRBD1 (5 bases). V was clipped by 5 bases and J by 1 base, with 14 bases between them. CDR1 is MDHEN, CDR2 SYDVKM, per germline. CDR3 length: 15 amino acids. The CDR3 is CASSPSQGWNTEAFF. DNA for the CDR3: TGTGCCAGCAGTCCCAGCCAGGGCTGGAACACTGAAGCTTTCTTT. The variable domain in full, completed from reference TRBV28 and TRBJ1-1, reads DVKVTQSSRYLVKRTGEKVFLECVQDMDHENMFWYRQDPGLGLRLIYFSYDVKMKEKGDIPEGYSVSREKKERFSLILESASTNQTSMYLCASSPSQGWNTEAFFGQGTRLTVV.

J is TRBJ2-5 and V is TRBV9, with D tentatively TRBD1 (6 bases). Trimming left V 7 bases short and J 5 bases short, with 24 bases between. The CDR3 has 16 residues. The V gene's germline CDR1 is SGDLS and CDR2 YYNGEE. CDR3 protein: CASAQLVGAPPETQYF. CDR3 nucleotide sequence: TGTGCCAGCGCCCAACTGGTGGGGGCACCCCCGGAGACCCAGTACTTC. Full variable domain (missing parts from reference TRBV9 and TRBJ2-5): DSGVTQTPKHLITATGQRVTLRCSPRSGDLSVYWYQQSLDQGLQFLIQYYNGEERAKGNILERFSAQQFPDLHSELNLSSLELGDSALYFCASAQLVGAPPETQYFGPGTRLLVL.

The chain is built from TRBV28 and TRBJ2-3; weak D call: TRBD2 (6 bases). V was shortened by 6 bases and J by 6 bases, with 19 bases between the two germline ends. There are 15 residues in the CDR3. CDR1 and CDR2 (germline): MDHEN, SYDVKM. The CDR3 DNA reads as TGTGCCAGCAGCCTCGGGGGTTTTGGTGGGGATACGCAGTATTTT. It yields the protein CASSLGGFGGDTQYF. Looking up the rest from reference TRBV28 and TRBJ2-3 gives the full variable domain: DVKVTQSSRYLVKRTGEKVFLECVQDMDHENMFWYRQDPGLGLRLIYFSYDVKMKEKGDIPEGYSVSREKKERFSLILESASTNQTSMYLCASSLGGFGGDTQYFGPGTRLTVL.

The V call is TRBV19, the J call TRBJ2-1; D gene unclear. The germline V and J ends were trimmed by 5 bases and 5 bases, with 10 bases remaining between them. The CDR3 runs to 13 residues. CDR1 LNHDA and CDR2 SQIVND come from the germline V gene (reference sequence). The CDR3 sequence: CASSPLWDNEQFF. The CDR3 region has the DNA TGTGCCAGTAGTCCCCTTTGGGACAATGAGCAGTTCTTC.

In its sample, this clone was seen once. The chain is built from TRBV5-3 and TRBJ2-1, with 7 bases that match TRBD1. TRBV5-3 is known as an ORF, though its function is uncertain. The V and J ends lost 4 bases and 8 bases, in that order; junction bases with no gene match: 18. The CDR3 spans 17 residues. The CDR3 DNA sequence: TGTGCCAGAAGCCCTCGGGACAGCTCAAGGGTAGGGGATGAGCAGTTCTTC. It encodes CARSPRDSSRVGDEQFF.